Listed below are T cell receptor beta chains from one sample, sequenced in a study of T cell responses to AZD1222 COVID-19 vaccine. The data were produced by immunoSEQ multiplex PCR, yet TCRdb's version contains in-frame clones alone and is incomplete. The table lists about 170,000 clones, 80% to 90% of them singletons, with 6.9% in the top ten. The sample was peripheral blood, taken on day 0 of AZD1222 vaccination. These receptor sequences come from an adult in good health. Both conserved end residues are part of each CDR3. Each record gives: D gene, V gene, clone size, J gene, CDR3 DNA, CDR3 protein. The D gene is left open where the match is weak. Clone size is not always given. Where it is, it says once, few, many or a class for expanded clones.

d_gene: TRBD1
v_gene: TRBV6-5
abundance: -
j_gene: TRBJ1-2
CDR3nt: TGTGCCAGCAGTTACGAGAGGACAGGTGGATATGGCTACACCTTC
CDR3aa: CASSYERTGGYGYTF

d_gene: -
v_gene: TRBV5-5
abundance: -
j_gene: TRBJ1-1
CDR3nt: TGTGCCAGCAGCTTGGGTACAGCGAACACTGAAGCTTTCTTT
CDR3aa: CASSLGTANTEAFF

d_gene: TRBD2
v_gene: TRBV6-2/TRBV6-3
abundance: -
j_gene: TRBJ2-5
CDR3nt: TGTGCCAGCAGTCAGAAGGTAGCGGGGGGGCCGATCATAAACTTC
CDR3aa: CASSQKVAGGPIINF

d_gene: -
v_gene: TRBV6-2/TRBV6-3
abundance: -
j_gene: TRBJ2-7
CDR3nt: TGTGCCAGCAGTTGGGCAGGGAGAGGCTACGAGCAGTACTTC
CDR3aa: CASSWAGRGYEQYF

d_gene: -
v_gene: TRBV7-9
abundance: -
j_gene: TRBJ1-2
CDR3nt: TGTGCCAGCAGCCGGTTGTCGGACCGGACTAATTCATATGGCTACACCTTC
CDR3aa: CASSRLSDRTNSYGYTF

d_gene: TRBD2
v_gene: TRBV28
abundance: -
j_gene: TRBJ2-1
CDR3nt: TGTGCCAGCAGTTTATTCCCGGCTAGCGGGGGAACAGGAACCTACAATGAGCAGTTCTTC
CDR3aa: CASSLFPASGGTGTYNEQFF

d_gene: -
v_gene: TRBV9
abundance: -
j_gene: TRBJ2-5
CDR3nt: TGTGCCAGCAGAGAAACAGGGTTTGAGTGGGAGACCCAGTACTTC
CDR3aa: CASRETGFEWETQYF

d_gene: -
v_gene: TRBV7-9
abundance: -
j_gene: TRBJ1-1
CDR3nt: TGTGCCAGCAGCTTGGGCGGAAGTAACCCCGAAGCTTTCTTT
CDR3aa: CASSLGGSNPEAFF

d_gene: -
v_gene: TRBV9
abundance: few
j_gene: TRBJ2-7
CDR3nt: TGTGCCAGCAGCGTCGCAGACTTCTCCTACGAGCAGTACTTC
CDR3aa: CASSVADFSYEQYF

d_gene: -
v_gene: TRBV27
abundance: -
j_gene: TRBJ2-1
CDR3nt: TGTGCCAGCAGTTTTGTCATTAGCCATGAGCAGTTCTTC
CDR3aa: CASSFVISHEQFF

d_gene: TRBD2
v_gene: TRBV5-1
abundance: -
j_gene: TRBJ2-2
CDR3nt: TGCGCCAGCAGCTTGAGCGGGGGCCACACCGGGGAGCTGTTTTTT
CDR3aa: CASSLSGGHTGELFF

d_gene: TRBD1
v_gene: TRBV5-4
abundance: -
j_gene: TRBJ2-7
CDR3nt: TGTGCCAGCAGCTTGCGGGATGGAGGACAGGGCCTCTACGAGCAGTACTTC
CDR3aa: CASSLRDGGQGLYEQYF

d_gene: TRBD2
v_gene: TRBV15
abundance: -
j_gene: TRBJ2-5
CDR3nt: TGTGCCACCAGCAGAGATCTAGCGGGGGAAGAGACCCAGTACTTC
CDR3aa: CATSRDLAGEETQYF

d_gene: TRBD1
v_gene: TRBV6-5
abundance: -
j_gene: TRBJ2-1
CDR3nt: TGTGCCAGCAGGTACTCCGGGACAGGGGGCGATGAGCAGTTCTTC
CDR3aa: CASRYSGTGGDEQFF

d_gene: -
v_gene: TRBV28
abundance: -
j_gene: TRBJ1-5
CDR3nt: TGTGCCAGCAGACCCACGGGCAGCAATCAGCCCCAGCATTTT
CDR3aa: CASRPTGSNQPQHF

d_gene: -
v_gene: TRBV12-3/TRBV12-4
abundance: -
j_gene: TRBJ1-5
CDR3nt: TGTGCCAGCAGTCTCGGTTATGGTCAGCCCCAGCATTTT
CDR3aa: CASSLGYGQPQHF

d_gene: TRBD2
v_gene: TRBV2
abundance: few
j_gene: TRBJ2-3
CDR3nt: TGTGCCAGCAGCGAAGGCGGCGGGGGGCCCACAGATACGCAGTATTTT
CDR3aa: CASSEGGGGPTDTQYF

d_gene: -
v_gene: TRBV3-1/TRBV3-2
abundance: -
j_gene: TRBJ1-1
CDR3nt: TGTGCCAGCAGCCTGGGCCCGGAAGCTTTCTTT
CDR3aa: CASSLGPEAFF

d_gene: -
v_gene: TRBV28
abundance: -
j_gene: TRBJ1-5
CDR3nt: TGTGCCAGCAGCGCCCTCCAGAATCAGCCCCAGCATTTT
CDR3aa: CASSALQNQPQHF

d_gene: -
v_gene: TRBV2
abundance: -
j_gene: TRBJ2-5
CDR3nt: TGTGCCAGCAGTGATAGCAGGGGCGGGACCCAGTACTTC
CDR3aa: CASSDSRGGTQYF

d_gene: -
v_gene: TRBV10-1
abundance: once
j_gene: TRBJ1-3
CDR3nt: TGCGCCAGCAACTACAGGGCTGGTGGAAACACCATATATTTT
CDR3aa: CASNYRAGGNTIYF

d_gene: -
v_gene: TRBV7-2
abundance: -
j_gene: TRBJ2-7
CDR3nt: TGTGCCAGCAGCCTAGACAGGAGCTCCTACGAGCAGTACTTC
CDR3aa: CASSLDRSSYEQYF

d_gene: TRBD2
v_gene: TRBV6-1
abundance: -
j_gene: TRBJ2-7
CDR3nt: TGTGCCAGCAGTGAAGCCACACTAGCGGGGGATTCCTACGAGCAGTACTTC
CDR3aa: CASSEATLAGDSYEQYF

d_gene: -
v_gene: TRBV30
abundance: -
j_gene: TRBJ1-6
CDR3nt: TGTGCCTGGAGCGAAACAGACGATCCCCACTTT
CDR3aa: CAWSETDDPHF

d_gene: TRBD1
v_gene: TRBV6-1
abundance: -
j_gene: TRBJ1-2
CDR3nt: TGTGCCAGCAGTGAAGCCCTAGACAGGGCCTACTATGGCTACACCTTC
CDR3aa: CASSEALDRAYYGYTF

d_gene: -
v_gene: TRBV7-3
abundance: few
j_gene: TRBJ2-1
CDR3nt: TGTGCCAGCAGCCCCCTGACGGAGGCGAGCTCCTACAATGAGCAGTTCTTC
CDR3aa: CASSPLTEASSYNEQFF

d_gene: -
v_gene: TRBV6-6
abundance: -
j_gene: TRBJ1-5
CDR3nt: TGTGCCAGCAGCCAGGGGCGAAATCAGCCCCAGCATTTT
CDR3aa: CASSQGRNQPQHF

d_gene: -
v_gene: TRBV19
abundance: -
j_gene: TRBJ2-5
CDR3nt: TGTGCCAGTAGACGCAGCAACCAAGAGACCCAGTACTTC
CDR3aa: CASRRSNQETQYF

d_gene: TRBD1
v_gene: TRBV5-1
abundance: -
j_gene: TRBJ1-2
CDR3nt: TGCGCCAGCAGCTTGCGGGGGACAGATTCCTATGGCTACACCTTC
CDR3aa: CASSLRGTDSYGYTF

d_gene: -
v_gene: TRBV5-4
abundance: -
j_gene: TRBJ1-1
CDR3nt: TGTGCCAGCAGCCCCGGGAAGGGCACTGAAGCTTTCTTT
CDR3aa: CASSPGKGTEAFF

d_gene: -
v_gene: TRBV10-3
abundance: -
j_gene: TRBJ1-2
CDR3nt: TGTGCCATCAGTGGTGGACAACGTCTTTCCCACTATGGCTACACCTTC
CDR3aa: CAISGGQRLSHYGYTF

d_gene: TRBD1
v_gene: TRBV3-1/TRBV3-2
abundance: once
j_gene: TRBJ1-5
CDR3nt: TGTGCCAGCAGCCAAGCGACAGGGGGTGGTCAGCCCCAGCATTTT
CDR3aa: CASSQATGGGQPQHF

d_gene: TRBD1
v_gene: TRBV6-6
abundance: -
j_gene: TRBJ2-3
CDR3nt: TGTGCCAGCAGACCGGACAGGGGGCAGAGCACAGATACGCAGTATTTT
CDR3aa: CASRPDRGQSTDTQYF